A selection of T cell receptor beta chains follows, all from one sample in a study of blood T cell repertoires in COVID-19. The protocol was immunoSEQ multiplex PCR, while the TCRdb copy is restricted to in-frame clones and leaves out a portion. Found here are approximately 87,000 clones, roughly 80% of them singletons; the top ten hold roughly 16%. The sequenced sample consisted of peripheral blood. Receptor source: a woman over 75 with acute or convalescent COVID-19. Both conserved end residues are part of each CDR3. Each record gives: J gene, D gene, V gene, clone size, CDR3 protein, CDR3 DNA. D genes are given only for firm matches. Clone sizes are given selectively: once, few, many, or a class where the clone is expanded.

J gene: TRBJ1-1
D gene: .
V gene: TRBV27
clone size: .
CDR3 protein: CASTSSARANTEAFF
CDR3 DNA: TGTGCCAGCACTTCCTCGGCCAGGGCGAACACTGAAGCTTTCTTT

J gene: TRBJ1-3
D gene: .
V gene: TRBV9
clone size: .
CDR3 protein: CASSVEGFSGNTIYF
CDR3 DNA: TGTGCCAGCAGCGTAGAGGGGTTCTCTGGAAACACCATATATTTT

J gene: TRBJ2-2
D gene: .
V gene: TRBV3-1/TRBV3-2
clone size: .
CDR3 protein: CASSQRRLAETGELFF
CDR3 DNA: TGTGCCAGCAGCCAGCGGCGGTTAGCGGAGACCGGGGAGCTGTTTTTT

J gene: TRBJ2-5
D gene: TRBD2
V gene: TRBV5-1
clone size: .
CDR3 protein: CASCLGGGKETQYF
CDR3 DNA: TGCGCCAGCTGCCTGGGCGGGGGGAAAGAGACCCAGTACTTC

J gene: TRBJ1-4
D gene: TRBD1
V gene: TRBV30
clone size: .
CDR3 protein: CAWRPRGPVEKLFF
CDR3 DNA: TGTGCCTGGAGGCCAAGGGGGCCAGTGGAAAAACTGTTTTTT

J gene: TRBJ1-1
D gene: TRBD1
V gene: TRBV6-5
clone size: .
CDR3 protein: CASTKTGTSEAFF
CDR3 DNA: TGTGCCAGCACTAAGACAGGGACATCTGAAGCTTTCTTT

J gene: TRBJ1-6
D gene: .
V gene: TRBV5-1
clone size: .
CDR3 protein: CASSLGRALNSPLHF
CDR3 DNA: TGCGCCAGCAGCTTGGGGCGGGCTTTGAATTCACCCCTCCACTTT

J gene: TRBJ2-7
D gene: TRBD2
V gene: TRBV6-2/TRBV6-3
clone size: .
CDR3 protein: CASSYKRGAPYEQYF
CDR3 DNA: TGTGCCAGCAGTTACAAGCGGGGGGCCCCTTACGAGCAGTACTTC

J gene: TRBJ2-7
D gene: .
V gene: TRBV28
clone size: once
CDR3 protein: CASSSLDILYEQYF
CDR3 DNA: TGTGCCAGCAGTTCGCTCGACATTCTCTACGAGCAGTACTTC

J gene: TRBJ2-7
D gene: TRBD1
V gene: TRBV24-1
clone size: .
CDR3 protein: CATSDSGTGGAEQYF
CDR3 DNA: TGTGCCACCAGTGACAGCGGGACAGGGGGCGCCGAGCAGTACTTC

J gene: TRBJ1-1
D gene: .
V gene: TRBV6-6
clone size: .
CDR3 protein: CASSYEGDANTEAFF
CDR3 DNA: TGTGCCAGCAGTTACGAAGGAGATGCGAACACTGAAGCTTTCTTT

J gene: TRBJ2-7
D gene: .
V gene: TRBV18
clone size: .
CDR3 protein: CASSPGRSGTTTYEQYF
CDR3 DNA: TGTGCCAGCTCACCCGGTCGTTCCGGGACAACAACCTACGAGCAGTACTTC

J gene: TRBJ1-1
D gene: .
V gene: TRBV6-5
clone size: .
CDR3 protein: CASSYSNGRDTEAFF
CDR3 DNA: TGTGCCAGCAGTTACTCGAATGGCAGGGACACTGAAGCTTTCTTT

J gene: TRBJ1-4
D gene: TRBD1
V gene: TRBV6-5
clone size: .
CDR3 protein: CASNDRTGDEKLFF
CDR3 DNA: TGTGCCAGCAACGACAGGACAGGCGATGAAAAACTGTTTTTT

J gene: TRBJ2-5
D gene: TRBD2
V gene: TRBV5-6
clone size: .
CDR3 protein: CASSSVGLAGYQETQYF
CDR3 DNA: TGTGCCAGCAGTTCTGTGGGGCTAGCGGGGTATCAAGAGACCCAGTACTTC

J gene: TRBJ1-5
D gene: TRBD1
V gene: TRBV30
clone size: .
CDR3 protein: CAWSRTGTLIVNQPQHF
CDR3 DNA: TGTGCCTGGAGTAGGACAGGGACCTTGATTGTCAATCAGCCCCAGCATTTT

J gene: TRBJ2-7
D gene: .
V gene: TRBV6-6
clone size: .
CDR3 protein: CASSYADRAYEQYF
CDR3 DNA: TGTGCCAGCAGTTACGCGGACAGAGCCTACGAGCAGTACTTC

J gene: TRBJ1-2
D gene: TRBD1
V gene: TRBV28
clone size: .
CDR3 protein: CASSIFIGQGKDGYTF
CDR3 DNA: TGTGCCAGCAGTATTTTCATTGGACAGGGTAAGGATGGCTACACCTTC

J gene: TRBJ1-5
D gene: .
V gene: TRBV12-3/TRBV12-4
clone size: .
CDR3 protein: CASSLLNQPQHF
CDR3 DNA: TGTGCCAGCAGTCTCCTGAATCAGCCCCAGCATTTT

J gene: TRBJ2-7
D gene: .
V gene: TRBV5-8
clone size: .
CDR3 protein: CASSYRPYEQYF
CDR3 DNA: TGTGCCAGCAGTTACAGGCCCTACGAGCAGTACTTC

J gene: TRBJ1-4
D gene: .
V gene: TRBV28
clone size: .
CDR3 protein: CASSTDRLRNEKLFF
CDR3 DNA: TGTGCCAGCAGTACCGACAGGTTGAGGAATGAAAAACTGTTTTTT

J gene: TRBJ2-7
D gene: TRBD2
V gene: TRBV7-2
clone size: .
CDR3 protein: CASSFSLAGGAGQYF
CDR3 DNA: TGTGCCAGCAGCTTTAGTCTAGCGGGGGGAGCGGGGCAGTACTTC

J gene: TRBJ1-5
D gene: .
V gene: TRBV19
clone size: few
CDR3 protein: CASRPMFGGNQPQHF
CDR3 DNA: TGTGCCAGCAGGCCGATGTTTGGTGGCAATCAGCCCCAGCATTTT

J gene: TRBJ1-6
D gene: TRBD1
V gene: TRBV6-2/TRBV6-3
clone size: .
CDR3 protein: CASSYGTGHSPLHF
CDR3 DNA: TGTGCCAGCAGTTACGGGACAGGGCACTCACCCCTCCACTTT

J gene: TRBJ1-2
D gene: .
V gene: TRBV12-3/TRBV12-4
clone size: few
CDR3 protein: CASSFGGSGGYTF
CDR3 DNA: TGTGCCAGCAGTTTCGGGGGTTCAGGGGGCTACACCTTC

J gene: TRBJ1-5
D gene: .
V gene: TRBV2
clone size: .
CDR3 protein: CASSEVGRPNNQPQHF
CDR3 DNA: TGTGCCAGCAGTGAGGTTGGCCGCCCGAACAATCAGCCCCAGCATTTT

J gene: TRBJ1-5
D gene: .
V gene: TRBV3-1/TRBV3-2
clone size: .
CDR3 protein: CASSYDKNQPQHF
CDR3 DNA: TGTGCCAGCAGTTACGACAAAAATCAGCCCCAGCATTTT

J gene: TRBJ1-6
D gene: .
V gene: TRBV30
clone size: .
CDR3 protein: CAWSVRGLGSPLHF
CDR3 DNA: TGTGCCTGGAGTGTACGGGGACTGGGTTCACCCCTCCACTTT

J gene: TRBJ1-2
D gene: .
V gene: TRBV4-3
clone size: .
CDR3 protein: CASSQDQGLSNYGYTF
CDR3 DNA: TGCGCCAGCAGCCAAGATCAGGGACTGAGCAACTATGGCTACACCTTC

J gene: TRBJ1-6
D gene: TRBD1
V gene: TRBV6-1
clone size: .
CDR3 protein: CASSERGLGQTNNSPLHF
CDR3 DNA: TGTGCCAGCAGTGAAAGGGGGTTGGGACAGACAAATAATTCACCCCTCCACTTT

J gene: TRBJ2-2
D gene: TRBD1
V gene: TRBV5-8
clone size: .
CDR3 protein: CASSSRDRGSTGELFF
CDR3 DNA: TGTGCCAGCAGCTCCCGGGACAGGGGATCCACCGGGGAGCTGTTTTTT

J gene: TRBJ2-2
D gene: TRBD2
V gene: TRBV10-3
clone size: .
CDR3 protein: CATRLAGGVAGELFF
CDR3 DNA: TGTGCCACCCGACTAGCGGGGGGGGTGGCCGGGGAGCTGTTTTTT

J gene: TRBJ2-1
D gene: TRBD2
V gene: TRBV7-2
clone size: .
CDR3 protein: CASSLGSLAGGNEQFF
CDR3 DNA: TGTGCCAGCAGCTTAGGCTCGCTAGCGGGGGGGAATGAGCAGTTCTTC

J gene: TRBJ1-5
D gene: TRBD1
V gene: TRBV27
clone size: .
CDR3 protein: CASSNRQGSTGFGAAQHF
CDR3 DNA: TGTGCCAGCAGTAACAGACAGGGGAGTACCGGGTTTGGGGCGGCCCAGCATTTT

J gene: TRBJ1-4
D gene: .
V gene: TRBV30
clone size: .
CDR3 protein: CAWAAANEKLFF
CDR3 DNA: TGTGCCTGGGCGGCAGCGAATGAAAAACTGTTTTTT

J gene: TRBJ1-2
D gene: .
V gene: TRBV30
clone size: .
CDR3 protein: CAWSPPGSAGYTF
CDR3 DNA: TGTGCCTGGAGTCCTCCCGGGTCTGCGGGGTACACCTTC

J gene: TRBJ2-3
D gene: .
V gene: TRBV19
clone size: few
CDR3 protein: CASSIAVRASTDTQYF
CDR3 DNA: TGTGCCAGTAGTATAGCGGTCCGAGCTAGCACAGATACGCAGTATTTT